The 10 T cell receptor beta chains presented below share a single source sample, sequenced in a study of blood T cell repertoires in COVID-19. Assay: immunoSEQ multiplex PCR; the TCRdb copy retains only in-frame clones and omits some. The data show hundreds of thousands of clones, about 70% seen once. Sequenced sample: peripheral blood. The receptor source for this set is a woman of 80 years or more with acute or convalescent COVID-19.

The chain joins TRBV28 to TRBJ1-5; a possible D gene is TRBD1 (6 bases). The CDR3 is 13 amino acids. Germline V gene lookup returns CDR1 MDHEN and CDR2 SYDVKM. V lost 4 bases and J lost 6, with 10 bases in between. The CDR3 sequence is CASSSGVIQPQHF. The CDR3 DNA is TGTGCCAGCAGTTCAGGGGTTATTCAGCCCCAGCATTTT.

The chain is built from TRBV27 and TRBJ1-1; D is perhaps TRBD1 (6 bases). The V gene lost 3 bases and the J gene lost 4 bases, with 12 bases spanning the gap. This CDR3 has 14 residues. Germline V gives CDR1 MNHEY, CDR2 SMNVEV (reference sequence). The CDR3 protein is CASSFGRGGTEAFF. CDR3 sequence (DNA): TGTGCCAGCAGTTTCGGGAGGGGGGGCACTGAAGCTTTCTTT.

J is TRBJ2-3 and V is TRBV7-9; weak D call: TRBD1 (5 bases). V lost 3 bases, J lost 1 base, and 17 bases lay in between. The CDR3 length is 17 residues. In germline, CDR1 is SEHNR, CDR2 FQNEAQ (reference sequence). CDR3 sequence: CASSFRTGRVGTDTQYF. CDR3 coding DNA: TGTGCCAGCAGCTTTAGGACCGGCAGGGTCGGCACAGATACGCAGTATTTT. Looking up the rest from reference TRBV7-9 and TRBJ2-3 gives the full variable domain: DTGVSQNPRHKITKRGQNVTFRCDPISEHNRLYWYRQTLGQGPEFLTYFQNEAQLEKSRLLSDRFSAERPKGSFSTLEIQRTEQGDSAMYLCASSFRTGRVGTDTQYFGPGTRLTVL.

The CDR3 here is CASSSHPLDFTDTQYF. The CDR3 bases are TGTGCCAGTAGTAGCCACCCTCTGGACTTCACAGATACGCAGTATTTT. The chain carries TRBV19 and TRBJ2-3; maybe TRBD2 (5 bases). The CDR3 extends over 16 amino acids. Trimming took 4 bases from V and 2 from J, leaving 16 bases between them. The germline gives CDR1 LNHDA, CDR2 SQIVND (reference sequence).

This sequence joins TRBV10-3 and TRBJ1-4, with TRBD1 identical over 8 bases. This CDR3 is built from 13 residues. V trimming: 10 bases; J trimming: 4 bases; junction bases outside the gene matches: 5. The germline V gene has CDR1 ENHRY and CDR2 SYGVKD. DNA of the CDR3: TGTGCCACTAAAGGACAGGGTAATGAAAAACTGTTTTTT. Amino acids: CATKGQGNEKLFF.

In this sample, this clone turned up a few times. The chain is built from TRBV21-1 and TRBJ2-7; the table's D call, TRBD1, was not checked against the DNA. TRBV21-1 is noted as a pseudogene. The CDR3 covers 13 residues. The CDR3 DNA reads TGTGCCAGCAGCAAACGACAGGGGGAAGAGCAGTACTTC. Protein product: CASSKRQGEEQYF.

The V gene is TRBV5-6, the J gene TRBJ1-6; D unclear. Between the trimmed V and J ends, which lost 0 bases and 9 bases, there was a span of 10 bases. Germline assignment: CDR1 SGHDT and CDR2 YYEEEE. The CDR3 length is 14 residues. CDR3 region: CASSLEGGGSPLHF. DNA for the CDR3: TGTGCCAGCAGCTTGGAGGGAGGTGGTTCACCCCTCCACTTT.

The gene calls are TRBV4-1 and TRBJ1-2; tentatively, D is TRBD1 (5 bases). The CDR3 has 15 amino acids. Trimming took off 0 bases at V and 3 bases at J, with 11 bases between the two ends. The germline V gene has CDR1 MGHRA and CDR2 YSYEKL. CDR3 DNA: TGCGCCAGCAGCCAAGATCAAGCGGGGGACTATGGCTACACCTTC. This encodes CASSQDQAGDYGYTF.

The chain carries TRBV5-1 and TRBJ2-7; D is undetermined. This CDR3 region has 14 residues. Trimming took 0 bases from V and 3 from J, leaving 10 bases between them. Germline CDR1 reads SGHRS; CDR2 reads YFSETQ. Here the CDR3 reads CASSLDPGVYEQYF. The CDR3 DNA follows: TGCGCCAGCAGCTTGGACCCTGGAGTCTACGAGCAGTACTTC. Based on the CDR3 plus reference TRBV5-1 and TRBJ2-7, the full variable domain is KAGVTQTPRYLIKTRGQQVTLSCSPISGHRSVSWYQQTPGQGLQFLFEYFSETQRNKGNFPGRFSGRQFSNSRSEMNVSTLELGDSALYLCASSLDPGVYEQYFGPGTRLTVT.

The chain is built from TRBV6-2 or TRBV6-3 and TRBJ1-1; D unresolved. Germline-derived CDR1 and CDR2 are MNHEY and SVGEGT. The CDR3 extends over 16 amino acids. Trimming stripped 7 bases from V and 5 bases from J, with 23 bases between. CDR3 sequence reads: CASTPGGPSGMTEAFF. CDR3 DNA: TGTGCCAGCACCCCCGGAGGCCCGAGTGGGATGACTGAAGCTTTCTTT.